These 13 T cell receptor beta chains were sequenced from one sample in a study of read filtering for tumor transcriptome and immune sequencing. This library used roughly 400 ng RNA and molecular barcoded adaptors spanning alpha/delta and beta/gamma chains. TCRdb reanalysed the reads using MiXCR and keeps one entry per CDR3 protein. The profile shows approximately 45,000 distinct CDR3 sequences, approximately 19% of them singletons. The sample was a population of CD138-negative cells sorted from bone marrow. The receptors were gathered from a donor at least 40 years old with multiple myeloma.

This clonotype came up many times. V usage is TRBV6-1 and J usage is TRBJ2-3; D is unresolved. This CDR3 region has 11 residues. V shed 7 bases and J shed 3 bases, with 5 bases lying between them. The germline gives CDR1 MNHNS, CDR2 SASEGT. CDR3 coding DNA: TGTGCCAGCAAGGAGACAGATACGCAGTATTTT. Translation gives CASKETDTQYF.

This clonotype has at least ten counts. The chain is built from TRBV6-1 and TRBJ2-3, with 7 bases lining up with TRBD2. The CDR3 is 14 amino acids. Germline CDR1 and CDR2: MNHNS and SASEGT. V was pared by 7 bases and J by 0 bases, with 4 bases of the junction left unmatched. The CDR3 DNA is TGTGCCAGCAATTACGGGAGGAGCACAGATACGCAGTATTTT. This codes for CASNYGRSTDTQYF.

This clonotype has a count of ten or more. The chain joins TRBV7-3 to TRBJ2-1, with TRBD2 matching 8 bases. The CDR3 is made up of 20 amino acids. Germline V CDR1 and CDR2: SGHTA, FQGTGA. V was clipped by 5 bases and J by 4 bases; unmatched bases: 22. CDR3 bases: TGTGCCAGCAGCCATTCGGGACTAGTGGGAGATGAGGGGTTTTACAATGAGCAGTTCTTC. Amino acids: CASSHSGLVGDEGFYNEQFF.

This clonotype has ten or more counts. This chain connects TRBV6-6 to TRBJ1-1; TRBD1 agrees at 9 bases. Germline CDR1 reads MNHNY; CDR2 reads SVGAGI (reference sequence). CDR3 length: 12 amino acids. The trim removed 11 bases at V and 3 bases at J, leaving 4 bases unmatched. This chain's CDR3 is CAGGQGHTEAFF. CDR3 coding DNA: TGTGCCGGCGGACAGGGGCACACTGAAGCTTTCTTT.

This clonotype was detected many times. The chain employs TRBV5-1 and TRBJ2-1; D gene uncertain. CDR3 length equals 15 residues. The V gene's germline CDR1 is SGHRS and CDR2 YFSETQ. Between the trimmed V and J ends, which lost 1 base and 5 bases, there was a span of 13 bases. The DNA for the CDR3 is TGCGCCAGCAGCTTGCTAGGAATTGGCGACAATGAGCAGTTCTTC. Translated, it gives CASSLLGIGDNEQFF.

This clonotype was observed at least ten times. The V and J genes are TRBV7-2 and TRBJ2-3; TRBD2 matches at 9 bases. Trimming cost V 5 bases and J 6 bases; bases outside gene matches: 9. Germline V gene data show CDR1 as SGHTA and CDR2 as FQGNSA. The CDR3 contains 15 residues. The CDR3 reads CASSPPGLAPDTQYF. The CDR3 nucleotides read TGTGCCAGCAGCCCTCCTGGACTAGCGCCGGATACGCAGTATTTT.

At least ten counts were recorded for this clonotype. The chain recombines TRBV2 with TRBJ2-1; 7 positions match TRBD2. CDR1 SNHLY and CDR2 FYNNEI come from the germline V gene. The V gene end was trimmed by 5 bases and the J gene end by 4 bases; junction bases not matched to a gene: 2. The CDR3 runs to 13 residues. This chain's CDR3 is CASSMGLYNEQFF. Written as DNA, the CDR3 is TGTGCCAGCAGTATGGGACTATACAATGAGCAGTTCTTC.

Comment on this clonotype: A much bigger clone sits one base away, suggesting this may be a read error. The gene calls are TRBV19 and TRBJ2-2; 8 bases are shared with TRBD1. The germline V gene has CDR1 LNHDA and CDR2 SQIVND (reference sequence). CDR3 length: 14 residues. The CDR3 sequence: CASSSDRASGEPFF. As DNA, the CDR3 is TGTGCCAGTAGCTCGGACAGGGCATCCGGGGAGCCGTTTTTT.

The table lists this clonotype with many counts. This sequence joins TRBV20-1 and TRBJ2-7, with 12 positions matching TRBD2. Trimming removed 3 bases from V and 5 bases from J; junction bases left unmatched: 8. This CDR3 is built from 15 residues. The V gene's germline CDR1 is DFQATT and CDR2 SNEGSKA (reference sequence). In DNA form, the CDR3 reads TGCAGTGCTAGGAGGGATAGACTAGCGGGAGACGAGCAGTACTTC. This gives the protein CSARRDRLAGDEQYF.

This clonotype was recorded many times. The chain carries TRBV2 and TRBJ1-1, with a tentative D call TRBD1 (5 bases). V gave up 5 bases and J gave up 1 base, with 20 bases separating them. Per the germline V gene, CDR1 is SNHLY and CDR2 is FYNNEI. This CDR3 has 17 amino acids. The CDR3 sequence is CASSPYGAPDGNTEAFF. In DNA, the CDR3 is TGTGCCAGCAGTCCTTACGGGGCGCCGGATGGGAACACTGAAGCTTTCTTT. Full variable domain (missing parts from reference TRBV2 and TRBJ1-1): EPEVTQTPSHQVTQMGQEVILRCVPISNHLYFYWYRQILGQKVEFLVSFYNNEISEKSEIFDDQFSVERPDGSNFTLKIRSTKLEDSAMYFCASSPYGAPDGNTEAFFGQGTRLTVV.

Turning to this clonotype: This CDR3 is missing its conserved last phenylalanine or tryptophan, likely due to a read error. The chain recombines TRBV13 with TRBJ2-7; unclear D gene. The CDR3 length is 15 residues. The V end lost 5 bases, the J end lost 0 bases, and 14 bases lay between the germline ends. The V gene's germline CDR1 is PRHDT and CDR2 FYEKMQ (reference sequence). CDR3 DNA sequence: TGTGCCAGCAGCCCGCCGAGAAAGATCTCCTACGAGCAGTACTTA. Residues: CASSPPRKISYEQYL.

This clonotype was recorded a few times. The genes are TRBV7-9 and TRBJ1-1, with D maybe TRBD1 (6 bases). The CDR3 length is 15 residues. V was trimmed by 3 bases and J by 2 bases, leaving 13 bases between them. Germline assignment: CDR1 SEHNR and CDR2 FQNEAQ (reference sequence). The CDR3 region is CASSFRGRINTEAFF. The DNA of the CDR3 is TGTGCCAGCAGCTTCAGGGGTCGAATCAACACTGAAGCTTTCTTT.

This chain uses TRBV7-9 with TRBJ2-2; 7 nucleotides align to TRBD2. Germline V gene data show CDR1 as SEHNR and CDR2 as FQNEAQ (reference sequence). V shed 6 bases, J shed 5 bases, and the junction held 12 bases outside the gene matches. The CDR3 totals 16 residues. The CDR3 here is CASRPTGEGLTGELFF. CDR3 nucleotides: TGTGCCAGCAGACCCACGGGGGAGGGCCTTACCGGGGAGCTGTTTTTT. Drawing the rest from reference TRBV7-9 and TRBJ2-2, the complete variable domain is DTGVSQNPRHKITKRGQNVTFRCDPISEHNRLYWYRQTLGQGPEFLTYFQNEAQLEKSRLLSDRFSAERPKGSFSTLEIQRTEQGDSAMYLCASRPTGEGLTGELFFGEGSRLTVL.